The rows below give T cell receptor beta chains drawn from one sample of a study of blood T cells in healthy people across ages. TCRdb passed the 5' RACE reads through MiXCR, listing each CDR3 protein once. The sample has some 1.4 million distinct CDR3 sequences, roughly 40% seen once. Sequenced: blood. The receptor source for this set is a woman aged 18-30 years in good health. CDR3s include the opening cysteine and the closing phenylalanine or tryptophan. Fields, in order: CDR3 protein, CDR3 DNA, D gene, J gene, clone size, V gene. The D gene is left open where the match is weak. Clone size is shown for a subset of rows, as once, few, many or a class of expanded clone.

CDR3: CASSWDRGPDTQYF
DNA: TGTGCCAGTAGTTGGGACAGGGGTCCCGATACGCAGTATTTT
D: TRBD1
J: TRBJ2-3
size: NA
V: TRBV19

CDR3: CASSYTTGAGPHEQYF
DNA: TGTGCCAGCAGTTACACCACAGGGGCAGGGCCTCACGAGCAGTACTTC
D: TRBD1
J: TRBJ2-7
size: NA
V: TRBV6-5

CDR3: CASSQDYTSLAETQYF
DNA: TGTGCCAGCAGCCAAGATTACACTAGCCTCGCAGAGACCCAGTACTTC
D: NA
J: TRBJ2-5
size: once
V: TRBV14

CDR3: CAWRTGVGNTEAFF
DNA: TGTGCCTGGAGGACAGGGGTCGGGAACACTGAAGCTTTCTTT
D: TRBD1
J: TRBJ1-1
size: NA
V: TRBV30

CDR3: CASSLRTSDDEQFF
DNA: TGTGCCAGCAGCTTAAGGACCTCCGACGATGAGCAGTTCTTC
D: NA
J: TRBJ2-1
size: few
V: TRBV7-9

CDR3: CSARDRFVSSYNEQFF
DNA: TGCAGTGCTAGAGATCGGTTCGTAAGCTCCTACAATGAGCAGTTCTTC
D: NA
J: TRBJ2-1
size: few
V: TRBV20-1

CDR3: CASRNRGVYNEQFF
DNA: TGTGCCAGCAGAAACCGGGGCGTTTACAATGAGCAGTTCTTC
D: NA
J: TRBJ2-1
size: NA
V: TRBV6-5

CDR3: CASSASKGTGFNTEAFF
DNA: TGTGCCAGCAGCGCAAGCAAGGGGACCGGATTTAACACTGAAGCTTTCTTT
D: NA
J: TRBJ1-1
size: once
V: TRBV3-1

CDR3: CASSQGEGKQGTQYF
DNA: TGTGCCAGCAGCCAAGGAGAAGGCAAACAAGGGACCCAGTACTTC
D: NA
J: TRBJ2-5
size: NA
V: TRBV21-1

CDR3: CASSREVAAYEQYF
DNA: TGTGCCAGCAGCCGGGAGGTAGCTGCCTACGAGCAGTACTTC
D: TRBD2
J: TRBJ2-7
size: few
V: TRBV7-2

CDR3: CAWTSGLSNTGELFF
DNA: TGTGCCTGGACCTCGGGACTCTCGAACACCGGGGAGCTGTTTTTT
D: NA
J: TRBJ2-2
size: NA
V: TRBV30

CDR3: CASSGGGTASNQPQHF
DNA: TGTGCCAGCAGCGGAGGGGGTACAGCTAGCAATCAGCCCCAGCATTTT
D: NA
J: TRBJ1-5
size: NA
V: TRBV9

CDR3: CASTVRDTSNQPQHF
DNA: TGTGCCAGTACCGTCAGGGATACTAGCAATCAGCCCCAGCATTTT
D: NA
J: TRBJ1-5
size: few
V: TRBV6-6

CDR3: CASSTGTSGLKETQYF
DNA: TGTGCCAGCAGCACCGGGACTAGCGGGTTGAAGGAGACCCAGTACTTC
D: TRBD2
J: TRBJ2-5
size: few
V: TRBV7-2

CDR3: CASTKDRGGDTQYF
DNA: TGTGCCAGCACCAAGGACAGGGGTGGCGATACGCAGTATTTT
D: TRBD1
J: TRBJ2-3
size: few
V: TRBV12-3/TRBV12-4

CDR3: CSAQTGLAGDTDTQYF
DNA: TGCAGTGCTCAAACGGGACTAGCGGGAGATACAGATACGCAGTATTTT
D: TRBD2
J: TRBJ2-3
size: NA
V: TRBV20-1

CDR3: CASSWTIQETQYF
DNA: TGTGCCAGCAGTTGGACTATCCAAGAGACCCAGTACTTC
D: NA
J: TRBJ2-5
size: NA
V: TRBV6-2/TRBV6-3

CDR3: CASSLAMGGGEQYF
DNA: TGTGCCAGCAGCTTAGCGATGGGGGGCGGCGAGCAGTACTTC
D: NA
J: TRBJ2-7
size: NA
V: TRBV7-2

CDR3: CASSMTSGGAINEQYF
DNA: TGTGCCAGCAGCATGACTAGCGGGGGGGCCATCAATGAGCAGTACTTC
D: TRBD2
J: TRBJ2-5
size: NA
V: TRBV6-4

CDR3: CASIRDRVSREQYF
DNA: TGTGCCAGCATTCGGGACAGGGTTTCGAGAGAGCAGTACTTC
D: TRBD1
J: TRBJ2-5
size: NA
V: TRBV2

CDR3: CASSSGETRTDTQYF
DNA: TGTGCCAGCAGTTCTGGGGAAACGAGAACAGATACGCAGTATTTT
D: NA
J: TRBJ2-3
size: many
V: TRBV6-2/TRBV6-3

CDR3: CASSEPHTDSRGQFF
DNA: TGTGCCAGCAGTGAACCGCATACAGACAGTAGAGGGCAGTTCTTC
D: NA
J: TRBJ2-1
size: few
V: TRBV6-1

CDR3: CASSVGELETQYF
DNA: TGTGCCAGCAGTGTAGGGGAATTGGAGACCCAGTACTTC
D: NA
J: TRBJ2-5
size: few
V: TRBV6-6

CDR3: CASSLGGTVIYEQYF
DNA: TGTGCCAGCAGCTTAGGAGGGACTGTGATCTACGAGCAGTACTTC
D: NA
J: TRBJ2-7
size: once
V: TRBV27

CDR3: CASSEGPPSGGQYQETQYF
DNA: TGCGCCAGCAGCGAAGGTCCGCCTAGCGGGGGCCAGTACCAAGAGACCCAGTACTTC
D: TRBD2
J: TRBJ2-5
size: NA
V: TRBV4-1

CDR3: CASIDTLRTDTQYF
DNA: TGTGCCAGCATCGATACTCTTCGCACAGATACGCAGTATTTT
D: NA
J: TRBJ2-3
size: NA
V: TRBV7-2

CDR3: CASSLVGGNSYNEQFF
DNA: TGTGCCAGCAGTTTAGTGGGCGGGAACTCCTACAATGAGCAGTTCTTC
D: NA
J: TRBJ2-1
size: NA
V: TRBV12-3/TRBV12-4

CDR3: CASSLAVLLAGDETQYF
DNA: TGTGCCAGCAGCTTAGCAGTCCTCCTAGCGGGGGACGAGACCCAGTACTTC
D: TRBD2
J: TRBJ2-5
size: NA
V: TRBV7-9

CDR3: CASSLAAGGSNQPQHF
DNA: TGTGCCAGCAGCTTAGCGGCAGGGGGAAGCAATCAGCCCCAGCATTTT
D: TRBD1
J: TRBJ1-5
size: few
V: TRBV7-9

CDR3: CASSSFTSGGRSDTQYF
DNA: TGTGCCAGCAGTTCATTTACTAGCGGGGGCCGGTCAGATACGCAGTATTTT
D: TRBD2
J: TRBJ2-3
size: few
V: TRBV6-6

CDR3: CASTVRDQPQHF
DNA: TGTGCCAGTACCGTTAGGGATCAGCCCCAGCATTTT
D: NA
J: TRBJ1-5
size: NA
V: TRBV19

CDR3: CASFKLGGQETQYF
DNA: TGTGCCAGCTTTAAATTGGGGGGGCAGGAGACCCAGTACTTC
D: NA
J: TRBJ2-5
size: NA
V: TRBV27

CDR3: CASSTTGTSGVGDTQYF
DNA: TGTGCCAGCAGCACCACCGGGACTAGCGGGGTTGGAGATACGCAGTATTTT
D: TRBD2
J: TRBJ2-3
size: NA
V: TRBV7-9

CDR3: CASSPTQYQPQHF
DNA: TGTGCCAGCAGCCCGACCCAGTATCAGCCCCAGCATTTT
D: NA
J: TRBJ1-5
size: NA
V: TRBV11-2

CDR3: CASSEGAGGLTDTQYF
DNA: TGTGCCAGCAGTGAGGGAGCGGGGGGCCTTACGGATACGCAGTATTTT
D: TRBD2
J: TRBJ2-3
size: NA
V: TRBV25-1

CDR3: CASSQVDLGFTNEKLFF
DNA: TGCGCCAGCAGCCAGGTAGATCTGGGATTTACTAATGAAAAACTGTTTTTT
D: NA
J: TRBJ1-4
size: many
V: TRBV4-1

CDR3: CSARKALQYYGYTF
DNA: TGCAGTGCTAGAAAGGCCCTCCAATACTATGGCTACACCTTC
D: NA
J: TRBJ1-2
size: few
V: TRBV20-1

CDR3: CASSASAGPYGYTF
DNA: TGTGCCAGCAGTGCGAGCGCAGGCCCCTATGGCTACACCTTC
D: NA
J: TRBJ1-2
size: NA
V: TRBV2

CDR3: CAWSPGTAYNEQFF
DNA: TGTGCCTGGAGTCCAGGGACAGCATACAATGAGCAGTTCTTC
D: TRBD1
J: TRBJ2-1
size: few
V: TRBV30

CDR3: CASSSLGLSSYNEQFF
DNA: TGTGCCAGCAGTTCTTTGGGTCTGAGCTCCTACAATGAGCAGTTCTTC
D: NA
J: TRBJ2-1
size: few
V: TRBV6-6

CDR3: CASSHPLADLPDEQYF
DNA: TGCGCCAGCAGCCACCCCCTAGCGGATCTTCCCGACGAGCAGTACTTC
D: TRBD2
J: TRBJ2-7
size: NA
V: TRBV4-1

CDR3: CSVRASAVNTEAFF
DNA: TGCAGCGTCAGGGCCTCTGCCGTGAACACTGAAGCTTTCTTT
D: NA
J: TRBJ1-1
size: few
V: TRBV29-1

CDR3: CASSRGGQGETFF
DNA: TGTGCCAGCAGCCGAGGCGGTCAAGGGGAAACGTTTTTT
D: NA
J: TRBJ1-4
size: NA
V: TRBV11-2

CDR3: CAISGSTDTQYF
DNA: TGTGCCATCAGTGGGAGTACAGATACGCAGTATTTT
D: NA
J: TRBJ2-3
size: many
V: TRBV10-3

CDR3: CASSLLYGTGVEKLFF
DNA: TGTGCCAGCAGCTTGCTCTACGGGACAGGGGTTGAAAAACTGTTTTTT
D: TRBD1
J: TRBJ1-4
size: NA
V: TRBV5-6

CDR3: CSAPAMLGTQYF
DNA: TGCAGTGCCCCTGCGATGTTGGGGACCCAGTACTTC
D: NA
J: TRBJ2-5
size: few
V: TRBV20-1

CDR3: CASSYSVPRGYTF
DNA: TGTGCCAGCAGTTACTCGGTCCCTCGGGGCTACACCTTC
D: NA
J: TRBJ1-2
size: NA
V: TRBV6-5

CDR3: CATSDVGQGSTDTQYF
DNA: TGTGCCACCAGTGATGTAGGACAGGGCAGCACAGATACGCAGTATTTT
D: TRBD1
J: TRBJ2-3
size: few
V: TRBV24-1

CDR3: CASVGPSGGDTQYF
DNA: TGCGCCAGCGTCGGGCCGAGCGGGGGAGATACGCAGTATTTT
D: TRBD2
J: TRBJ2-3
size: few
V: TRBV10-2

CDR3: CSAVRQGGTEAFF
DNA: TGCAGTGCTGTGAGACAGGGGGGCACTGAAGCTTTCTTT
D: TRBD1
J: TRBJ1-1
size: NA
V: TRBV20-1

CDR3: CASSTGLAGVVGEQFF
DNA: TGTGCCAGCAGCACGGGACTAGCGGGAGTAGTGGGGGAGCAGTTCTTC
D: TRBD2
J: TRBJ2-1
size: once
V: TRBV7-7

CDR3: CASSLGPNSAGTQYF
DNA: TGTGCTAGCAGCTTAGGCCCCAACTCTGCGGGTACACAGTATTTT
D: NA
J: TRBJ2-3
size: once
V: TRBV7-7

CDR3: CASSEATHYLGQPQHF
DNA: TGTGCCAGCAGTGAAGCAACGCACTACTTGGGCCAGCCCCAGCATTTT
D: NA
J: TRBJ1-5
size: NA
V: TRBV6-1

CDR3: CATGGRSSYNEQFF
DNA: TGTGCCACGGGCGGGAGGAGCTCCTACAATGAGCAGTTCTTC
D: TRBD2
J: TRBJ2-1
size: few
V: TRBV7-9

CDR3: CSVAYGGPLETQYF
DNA: TGCAGCGTCGCATACGGGGGGCCCCTAGAGACCCAGTACTTC
D: NA
J: TRBJ2-5
size: few
V: TRBV29-1

CDR3: CASSTQGVLPNSPLHF
DNA: TGTGCCAGCAGTACACAGGGTGTACTTCCTAATTCACCCCTCCACTTT
D: NA
J: TRBJ1-6
size: once
V: TRBV6-5

CDR3: CSARAGGPGEQYF
DNA: TGCAGTGCTAGAGCGGGGGGGCCGGGGGAGCAGTACTTC
D: TRBD2
J: TRBJ2-7
size: few
V: TRBV20-1

CDR3: CASSSRDDGFSSYEQYF
DNA: TGTGCCAGCAGCTCCCGGGACGACGGCTTCTCATCCTACGAGCAGTACTTC
D: NA
J: TRBJ2-7
size: few
V: TRBV7-2

CDR3: CASSEASWPVLAGPVGQYF
DNA: TGTGCCAGCAGTGAAGCCTCGTGGCCCGTGCTAGCGGGCCCAGTGGGGCAGTACTTC
D: TRBD2
J: TRBJ2-5
size: NA
V: TRBV2